This T cell receptor delta chain was sequenced in a study of gamma-delta chains in newborns, infants, children (dated by TCRdb to the late 2010s). Some background on the complete study: In the study title, it is stated that polyclonal expansion of innate gammadelta T cells is driven by microbial exposure immediately after birth. The study investigated how microbial exposure shaped innate gammadelta T cell populations in human newborns immediately after birth.

The CDR3 measures 18 amino acids from cysteine to phenylalanine. The retained sequence is limited to the CDR3, 54 bases, with the frame set at the first base. The germline V gene provides CDR1 TSWWSYY and CDR2 QGS. Trimming removed 5 bases from V and 0 bases from J, leaving 22 bases between the germline ends. Sequencing relied on an Illumina MiSeq. TCRdb recomputed clones from the public reads with CATT; identical DNA rows were then combined. Counted in this sample were 4,000 or so delta-chain clones; approximately 44% of them appeared once. Approximately 9% of the sample lies in the top ten. Only a few counts were recorded for this clone. No antigen is known for it. Base quality data are lacking; no much larger clone is found one base away.

This sample comprised blood, obtained at week 6. The receptor chain draws on TRDV1 and TRDJ1, with a tentative D gene TRDD3 over 6 matching bases. The receptor was isolated from a child who was a newborn, infant or young child, either healthy, febrile or measles-vaccinated (not recorded which). The nucleotides are TGTGCTCTTGGGATGAATCCCCGAATGGGGGGCCACACCGATAAACTCATCTTT. The resulting protein is CALGMNPRMGGHTDKLIF.